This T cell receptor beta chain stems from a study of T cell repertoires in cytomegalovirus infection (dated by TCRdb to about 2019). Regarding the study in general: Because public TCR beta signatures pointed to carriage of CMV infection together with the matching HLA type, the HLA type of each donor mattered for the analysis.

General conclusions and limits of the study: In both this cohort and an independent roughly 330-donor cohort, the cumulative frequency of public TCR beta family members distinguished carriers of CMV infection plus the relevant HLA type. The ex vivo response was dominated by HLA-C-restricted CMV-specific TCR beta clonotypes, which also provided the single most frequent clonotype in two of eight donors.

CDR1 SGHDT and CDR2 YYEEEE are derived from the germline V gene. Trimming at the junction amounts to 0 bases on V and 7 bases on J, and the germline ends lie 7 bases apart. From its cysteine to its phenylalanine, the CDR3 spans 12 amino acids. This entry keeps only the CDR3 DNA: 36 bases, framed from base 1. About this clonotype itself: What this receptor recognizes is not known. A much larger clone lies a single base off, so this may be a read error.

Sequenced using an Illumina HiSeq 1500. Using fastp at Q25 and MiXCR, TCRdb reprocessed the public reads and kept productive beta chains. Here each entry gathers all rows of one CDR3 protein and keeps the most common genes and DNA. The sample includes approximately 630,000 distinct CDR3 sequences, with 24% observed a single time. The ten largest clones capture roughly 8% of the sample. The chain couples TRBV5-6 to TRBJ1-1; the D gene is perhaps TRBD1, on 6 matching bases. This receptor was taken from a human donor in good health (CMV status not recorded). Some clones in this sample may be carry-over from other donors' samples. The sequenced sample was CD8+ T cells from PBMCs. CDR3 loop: CASSLGGHEAFF. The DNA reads TGTGCCAGCAGCTTGGGGGGGCATGAAGCTTTCTTT.